This T cell receptor (beta chain) is drawn from a study of T-cell reconstitution after alpha-beta-depleted transplantation in children. Germline CDR1 reads SGHNT; CDR2 reads YENEEA. This CDR3 spans 11 amino acids. Trimming took off 4 bases at V and 7 bases at J, with 7 bases between the two ends. Unique molecular identifiers tagged the TCRbeta library. One entry per CDR3 protein results from TCRdb running MiXCR on the PCR reads. This sample has under 750,000 distinct CDR3 sequences, with 23% found just once. The table lists this clonotype with a few counts. This sequence was found in a boy in the first two years of life who had a stem cell transplant for acute myeloid leukemia, so the T cells may come from the graft donor. This chain uses TRBV11-3 with TRBJ2-5, with D unclear. Material: PBMCs, mostly from graft donor cells, obtained 360 days after TCRalphabeta/CD19-depleted stem cell transplant. The CDR3 region is CASSSPGTQYF. CDR3 DNA sequence: TGTGCCAGCAGCTCTCCGGGGACCCAGTACTTC.